These T cell receptor beta chains were read from a single sample in a study of blood T cell repertoires in COVID-19. Some clones are missing from TCRdb's copy, which holds only in-frame ones; the method was immunoSEQ multiplex PCR. Of 65,000 to 85,000 clones listed, 88% are singletons. Material for sequencing was peripheral blood. The origin of the receptors is a human donor in a cohort sampled during active COVID-19. Each CDR3 is given without its conserved first and last residue. Some rows mark clone size as missing; the rest say once, few, many or name a class of expanded clone.

cdr3_aa	clone_size	v_call	j_call
ASSFSVLAGETQY	NA	TRBV28	TRBJ2-5
ASSQGAGPKNIQY	NA	TRBV3-1/TRBV3-2	TRBJ2-4
ASASGQAGGQPQH	few	TRBV12-5	TRBJ1-5
AIAGILGSNEQF	once	TRBV6-5	TRBJ2-1
ASSLTGPGTEAF	NA	TRBV5-1	TRBJ1-1
ASSRTGQEGYT	few	TRBV4-1	TRBJ1-2
AISAITGGFGNYGYT	NA	TRBV10-3	TRBJ1-2
ASSITGVGAKNIQY	NA	TRBV19	TRBJ2-4
ASSTLGELF	NA	TRBV19	TRBJ2-2
ATRQGVNQPQH	once	TRBV10-3	TRBJ1-5
ASSVDSTEAF	NA	TRBV9	TRBJ1-1
ASRKGQGFSYEQY	NA	TRBV28	TRBJ2-7
AWSAGLAGISSTDTQY	NA	TRBV30	TRBJ2-3
ASSYVREQGIPLSGEQY	NA	TRBV6-2/TRBV6-3	TRBJ2-7
ASSTRLPGTGGVGRYEQY	NA	TRBV27	TRBJ2-7
SVDRLAGEQSYNEQF	NA	TRBV29-1	TRBJ2-1
ASSQLPGAFYEQY	NA	TRBV4-2	TRBJ2-7
ASSYSASRTDTQY	NA	TRBV6-5	TRBJ2-3
ASSPAGAYSGNTIY	NA	TRBV18	TRBJ1-3
ASSYWDFTTNEKLF	NA	TRBV18	TRBJ1-4
ASSFMRPYGYT	NA	TRBV28	TRBJ1-2
ASSPRQGNKGETQY	NA	TRBV5-1	TRBJ2-5
AWSDLGTVRGYGYT	NA	TRBV30	TRBJ1-2
ASSPMTGLAYEQY	NA	TRBV27	TRBJ2-7
ASSVGQQPSEQY	once	TRBV5-1	TRBJ2-7
ASSAFGGAASSYEQY	NA	TRBV18	TRBJ2-7
ASSLRGGNSPLH	NA	TRBV5-1	TRBJ1-6
AWRKTGGLEAF	NA	TRBV30	TRBJ1-1
ASSLADRDNEKLF	NA	TRBV5-1	TRBJ1-4
ASSLGRGGFTLYEQY	NA	TRBV5-6	TRBJ2-7
ASSQKGHDGNTIY	few	TRBV7-9	TRBJ1-3
ASSPGGRQGVEGYT	NA	TRBV7-2	TRBJ1-2
ASSSGGLVTEAF	NA	TRBV6-2/TRBV6-3	TRBJ1-1
ASSSPSRGASQPQH	NA	TRBV28	TRBJ1-5
ASSIGTGPPNQPQH	NA	TRBV19	TRBJ1-5
ASSHLASFYNEQF	NA	TRBV28	TRBJ2-1
ASSLGGRVDPREQY	NA	TRBV5-1	TRBJ2-7
SARFVEAF	NA	TRBV20-1	TRBJ1-1
ASSPQQGADTQY	NA	TRBV3-1/TRBV3-2	TRBJ2-3